One T cell receptor beta chain is described in this entry. As yet, its antigen is unknown. The length of the CDR3 is 17 residues. Trimming removed 0 bases from V and 7 bases from J, with 19 bases in between. Germline CDR1 is LGHNA and CDR2 is YSLEER. The immunoSEQ assay was v3.0, run at survey level. Sequenced by immunoSEQ multiplex PCR; TCRdb stores in-frame clones only, minus some. Among roughly 23,000 clones listed, around 82% were seen once. The data are from a study of long-term antiretroviral therapy in people with HIV. Study-wide results and limits: Repertoire composition at all time points was dominated by clones that had expanded before ART.

This TCR came from a young man with HIV. The sequenced sample was unsorted PBMCs, obtained 1.5 years after starting antiretroviral therapy. J is TRBJ2-1 and V is TRBV4-3, with D tentatively TRBD1 or TRBD2 (5 bases each). The CDR3, as DNA: TGCGCCAGCAGCCAAGATATTGGGGACCCAAAAAGGAATGAGCAGTTCTTC. It translates to CASSQDIGDPKRNEQFF.